This TCR beta chain was identified in a study of cytomegalovirus exposure and HLA in healthy donors. Regarding the study as a whole: In vitro checks showed that a few CMV-associated chains really do target CMV antigens. The tendency of first-cohort TCR clusters to co-occur in the 95 to 150 validation repertoires was the finding of a later analysis. Rare TCR sequences predominated, though certain public TCRs were found in many donors.

As for this clone: Its cognate antigen is unknown.

The donors were in the approximately 120-subject validation cohort; that cohort was separate from the approximately 700-subject first cohort. Looked up from germline, CDR1 is ENHRY and CDR2 is SYGVKD. This CDR3 is 16 amino acids long. Losses at the gene ends were 5 bases for V and 3 bases for J; bases not matched to a gene: 12. Assay used: immunoSEQ multiplex PCR; TCRdb lists only in-frame clones, some missing. The table includes under 250,000 clones, more than 75% detected once. The sequenced sample consisted of PBMCs. This sequence joins TRBV10-3 and TRBJ2-5; TRBD1 aligns across 7 bases. The source is a woman between 18 and 29 years old in good health and CMV-seropositive. CDR3 nucleotides: TGTGCCATCAGTCCAGGGTTCCGGGACAGTAAAGAGACCCAGTACTTC. Protein product: CAISPGFRDSKETQYF.